This paragraph reports one T cell receptor (beta chain). Its matching antigen is unknown. The sample comes from a study of cytomegalovirus exposure and HLA in healthy donors. Study background: Among the 300 to 400 donors who were genotyped, 81% fell in the genetic ancestry cluster that is associated with self-reported Caucasian donors. Findings and limits, study-wide: Later on, an analysis tied 18,000 or so TCR beta sequences to HLA alleles at 0.05 false discovery rate. Cytomegalovirus association was assigned to about 150 TCR beta chains. For TCR beta chains, V- and J-gene trimming was later linked to a missense DCLRE1C variant.

CDR3 length: 14 amino acids. Germline loops: CDR1 SGHVS, CDR2 FNYEAQ. V was clipped by 8 bases and J by 0 bases, with 12 bases between them. This PCR relied on a set of 60 Vbeta primers and 13 Jbeta primers. Libraries were prepared by immunoSEQ multiplex PCR; TCRdb keeps only in-frame clonotypes and omits some of them. The table records around 130,000 clones, roughly 84% of them present only once. The specimen sequenced was PBMCs. This sequence originates from a boy younger than 18 in good health and CMV-seronegative. V is TRBV7-6 and J is TRBJ2-3, with D unclear. The CDR3 bases are TGTGCCAGCGCTGACTCGTCTAGCACAGATACGCAGTATTTT. Its translation is CASADSSSTDTQYF.